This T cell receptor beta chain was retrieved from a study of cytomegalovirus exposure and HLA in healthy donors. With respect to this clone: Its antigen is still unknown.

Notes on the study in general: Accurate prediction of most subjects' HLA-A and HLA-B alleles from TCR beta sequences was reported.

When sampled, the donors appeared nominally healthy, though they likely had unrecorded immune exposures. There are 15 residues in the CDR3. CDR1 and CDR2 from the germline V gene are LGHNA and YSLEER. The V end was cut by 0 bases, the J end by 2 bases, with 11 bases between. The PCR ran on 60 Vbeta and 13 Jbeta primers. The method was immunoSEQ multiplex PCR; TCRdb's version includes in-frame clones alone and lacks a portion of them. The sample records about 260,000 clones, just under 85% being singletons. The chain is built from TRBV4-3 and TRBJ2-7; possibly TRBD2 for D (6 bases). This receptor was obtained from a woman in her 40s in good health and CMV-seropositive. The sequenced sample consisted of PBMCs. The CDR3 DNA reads TGCGCCAGCAGCCAAGAAAAGCGCGGGGCCTACGAGCAGTACTTC. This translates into CASSQEKRGAYEQYF.